What follows are 30 T cell receptor beta chains derived from one specimen sequenced in a study of T cell changes during pregnancy in multiple sclerosis. Sequencing was performed with immunoSEQ multiplex PCR; in TCRdb, only in-frame clones are kept and a portion is missing. The sample consists of 100,000 or so clones, 75% to 95% of them appearing once. Sample: peripheral blood, taken in the second trimester of pregnancy. These receptors were taken from a female donor with multiple sclerosis, enrolled in a pregnancy study.

The V gene is TRBV7-9, the J gene TRBJ2-3, with 13 bases aligning to TRBD2. The CDR3 extends over 18 amino acids. Trimming at V came to 2 bases and at J to 2 bases, leaving 7 bases not matched to a gene. The germline gives CDR1 SEHNR, CDR2 FQNEAQ (reference sequence). The DNA of the CDR3 is TGTGCCAGCAGCTTAAGGATACTAGCGGGAGGGGACACAGATACGCAGTATTTT. Encoded protein: CASSLRILAGGDTDTQYF.

The chain uses TRBV29-1 and TRBJ2-7; 7 bases agree with TRBD1. Germline CDR1 reads SQVTM; CDR2 reads ANQGSEA. V lost 2 bases and J lost 3; bases outside the gene matches: 7. The CDR3 covers 14 residues. DNA of the CDR3: TGCAGCGTTGAACAGCGGACAGGCCGCTACGAGCAGTACTTC. It specifies CSVEQRTGRYEQYF.

The table lists this clone with a count of one. The chain is built from TRBV13 and TRBJ1-1, with 12 bases fitting TRBD1. Germline CDR1 PRHDT, CDR2 FYEKMQ (reference sequence). The V and J ends lost 0 bases and 11 bases, in that order; junction bases with no gene match: 10. The CDR3 totals 16 residues. CDR3 bases: TGTGCCAGCAGCTTAGGCCTAAAGGGGACAGGGGGCGGGGCTTTCTTT. Translated: CASSLGLKGTGGGAFF.

This chain connects TRBV5-5 to TRBJ2-5, with TRBD2 identical over 9 bases. The germline CDR1 and CDR2 sequences are SGHKS and YYEKEE (reference sequence). The CDR3 totals 16 residues. V was pared by 0 bases and J by 5 bases, with 8 bases of the junction left unmatched. CDR3 coding DNA: TGTGCCAGCAGCTTGGTCGCGGGAGGGCCCCGGGAGACCCAGTACTTC. This translates into CASSLVAGGPRETQYF. Variable domain in full (rest from reference TRBV5-5 and TRBJ2-5): DAGVTQSPTHLIKTRGQQVTLRCSPISGHKSVSWYQQVLGQGPQFIFQYYEKEERGRGNFPDRFSARQFPNYSSELNVNALLLGDSALYLCASSLVAGGPRETQYFGPGTRLLVL.

This clone has only a few counts. The gene calls are TRBV7-6 and TRBJ2-5, with TRBD2 as a possible D gene (5 bases). Deletions cut 7 bases from V and 4 bases from J, with 16 bases between. The CDR3 is made up of 14 amino acids. Germline CDR1 and CDR2: SGHVS and FNYEAQ. The DNA for the CDR3 is TGTGCCAGCACCAAAACTCCTCGGGGAGAGACCCAGTACTTC. Residues: CASTKTPRGETQYF.

The V gene is TRBV6-1, the J gene TRBJ1-4; TRBD1 aligns across 9 bases. Losses at the gene ends were 6 bases for V and 4 bases for J; bases not matched to a gene: 0. The CDR3 has 13 amino acids. Germline V lookup: CDR1 MNHNS, CDR2 SASEGT. The CDR3: CASRGQGNEKLFF. The CDR3 nucleotides are TGTGCCAGCAGGGGACAGGGTAATGAAAAACTGTTTTTT.

V usage is TRBV30 and J usage is TRBJ1-5; TRBD1 matches at 7 bases. Germline values: CDR1 GTSNPN, CDR2 SVGIG (reference sequence). The CDR3 contains 15 residues. The V and J ends lost 0 bases and 3 bases, in that order; junction bases with no gene match: 5. In DNA form, the CDR3 reads TGTGCCTGGAGTGTTGAGACAGGGAACAATCAGCCCCAGCATTTT. As protein: CAWSVETGNNQPQHF.

This chain uses TRBV7-2 with TRBJ1-1; no clear D gene. This CDR3 is built from 16 residues. V dropped 4 bases and J dropped 0 bases, with 15 bases sitting between them. Germline V gives CDR1 SGHTA, CDR2 FQGNSA. The CDR3 here is CASSSNSLQLNTEAFF. CDR3 in DNA: TGTGCCAGCAGCTCAAACTCTCTACAGCTGAACACTGAAGCTTTCTTT.

J is TRBJ1-6 and V is TRBV5-1, with 7 bases fitting TRBD1. The CDR3 has 13 amino acids. V shed 9 bases, J shed 9 bases, and the junction held 9 bases outside the gene matches. The germline CDR1 and CDR2 sequences are SGHRS and YFSETQ. The CDR3, as DNA: TGCGCCACCGGACAGGACCTGGGTTCACCCCTCCACTTT. As protein: CATGQDLGSPLHF.

The CDR3 sequence: CASSKREGGTGELFF. Written as DNA, the CDR3 is TGTGCCAGCAGCAAGCGGGAGGGGGGGACCGGGGAGCTGTTTTTT. The chain recombines TRBV9 with TRBJ2-2; 10 bases fit TRBD2. The trim removed 4 bases at V and 5 bases at J, leaving 5 bases unmatched. The germline V gene encodes CDR1 SGDLS and CDR2 YYNGEE. The CDR3 covers 15 residues.

The genes are TRBV2 and TRBJ2-1, with 8 nucleotides matching TRBD2. Germline assignment: CDR1 SNHLY and CDR2 FYNNEI. The CDR3 runs 16 residues. The V segment lost 4 bases and the J segment 6 bases; nucleotides outside the gene matches: 11. The CDR3 loop is CASSGAGGGPFNEQFF. CDR3 nucleotide sequence: TGTGCCAGCAGTGGTGCGGGGGGAGGGCCTTTCAATGAGCAGTTCTTC.

The chain has TRBV7-3 and TRBJ2-2; 14 nucleotides match TRBD2. CDR3 length: 16 residues. The V and J ends lost 4 bases and 4 bases, in that order; junction bases with no gene match: 2. CDR1 is SGHTA and CDR2 is FQGTGA in the germline V gene. The CDR3 loop reads CASSSGLAGVTGELFF. CDR3 nucleotide sequence: TGTGCCAGCAGCTCGGGACTAGCGGGAGTCACCGGGGAGCTGTTTTTT.

The J gene is TRBJ1-2, the V gene TRBV18; 9 nucleotides line up with TRBD1. In germline, CDR1 is KGHSH, CDR2 LQKENI. The CDR3 is 14 amino acids. The ends lost 3 bases at V and 7 bases at J; junction bases unmatched: 6. Here the CDR3 reads CASSPGTGQGGYTF. CDR3 bases: TGTGCCAGCTCACCGGGGACAGGGCAGGGTGGCTACACCTTC.

V usage is TRBV5-1 and J usage is TRBJ2-7; 11 bases map to TRBD2. CDR3 size: 15 residues. The ends lost 4 bases at V and 3 bases at J; junction bases unmatched: 6. Germline CDR1 SGHRS, CDR2 YFSETQ. CDR3 nucleotides: TGCGCCAGCAGCCGACAGACTAGCGGGAACTACGAGCAGTACTTC. Its protein is CASSRQTSGNYEQYF.

This rearrangement joins TRBV7-6 to TRBJ2-5; maybe TRBD2 (6 bases). CDR1 and CDR2 from the germline V gene are SGHVS and FNYEAQ. The CDR3 is made up of 14 amino acids. The V end was cut by 7 bases, the J end by 4 bases, with 16 bases between. CDR3 sequence reads: CASTLRVGGETQYF. CDR3 bases: TGTGCCAGCACCTTGCGGGTCGGGGGAGAGACCCAGTACTTC.

A few counts support this clone. V is TRBV4-2 and J is TRBJ2-3; perhaps TRBD1 as D (5 bases). CDR3 length equals 14 residues. Germline V gene data show CDR1 as LGHNA and CDR2 as YNFKEQ. V was cut by 4 bases and J by 2 bases, with 10 bases left in between. This CDR3 is CASSRGGTTDTQYF. CDR3 bases: TGTGCCAGCAGCCGGGGCGGTACCACAGATACGCAGTATTTT.

The chain carries TRBV7-3 and TRBJ2-7; D perhaps matches TRBD1 (6 bases). Germline CDR1 reads SGHTA; CDR2 reads FQGTGA. Deletions cut 5 bases from V and 5 bases from J, with 13 bases between. The CDR3 contains 13 residues. In DNA, the CDR3 is TGTGCCAGCAGCCCGACGGCAGGGGACGAGCAGTACTTC. This sequence encodes CASSPTAGDEQYF.

The chain links TRBV28 to TRBJ2-7; no definite D call. CDR3 size: 12 residues. The ends were cut back, 3 bases at V and 3 bases at J, with 6 bases in the middle. The germline V gene encodes CDR1 MDHEN and CDR2 SYDVKM. The DNA for the CDR3 is TGTGCCAGCAGTTTCTTGTACTACGAGCAGTACTTC. This gives the protein CASSFLYYEQYF.

This clone was seen only once. The chain links TRBV7-9 to TRBJ2-1; D is unclear. The CDR3 consists of 11 residues. The V gene lost 6 bases and the J gene lost 7 bases, with 7 bases spanning the gap. Germline-derived CDR1 and CDR2 are SEHNR and FQNEAQ (reference sequence). The CDR3 spells CASRVRNEQFF. DNA of the CDR3: TGTGCCAGCAGGGTGAGGAATGAGCAGTTCTTC. The entire variable domain, with the rest obtained from reference TRBV7-9 and TRBJ2-1, is as follows: DTGVSQNPRHKITKRGQNVTFRCDPISEHNRLYWYRQTLGQGPEFLTYFQNEAQLEKSRLLSDRFSAERPKGSFSTLEIQRTEQGDSAMYLCASRVRNEQFFGPGTRLTVL.

CDR3 amino acids: CASRNGLVSDTQYF. The CDR3 coding sequence is TGTGCCAGCCGGAACGGACTAGTCTCAGATACGCAGTATTTT. V and J are TRBV6-5 and TRBJ2-3, with 7 bases aligning to TRBD2. The CDR3 contains 14 residues. CDR1 is MNHEY and CDR2 is SVGAGI in the germline V gene. The V and J ends lost 8 bases and 4 bases, in that order; junction bases with no gene match: 9.

V and J are TRBV15 and TRBJ2-3; 7 nucleotides line up with TRBD2. This CDR3 region has 15 residues. Germline trimming cut 10 bases from V and 2 bases from J; bases unmatched to any gene: 12. CDR1 and CDR2 (germline): LNHNV, YYDKDF (reference sequence). In DNA form, the CDR3 reads TGTGCCATCGGTGGGGCTAGCGGATTCACAGATACGCAGTATTTT. As protein: CAIGGASGFTDTQYF.

CDR3 sequence (DNA): TGTGCCAGCAGTTACTCGATCAGGGGGGATGGTGAAGCTTTCTTT. It encodes CASSYSIRGDGEAFF. The V and J genes are TRBV6-5 and TRBJ1-1; 7 nucleotides line up with TRBD1. The CDR3 length is 15 residues. The V gene's germline CDR1 is MNHEY and CDR2 SVGAGI. The V gene end was trimmed by 0 bases and the J gene end by 7 bases; junction bases not matched to a gene: 8.

The V call is TRBV15, the J call TRBJ2-5, with TRBD1 as a possible D gene (5 bases). The germline V gene has CDR1 LNHNV and CDR2 YYDKDF (reference sequence). V lost 0 bases, J lost 1 base, and 9 bases lay in between. CDR3 length: 15 residues. The CDR3 nucleotides read TGTGCCACCAGCAGAGATAAGGGGTTCCAAGAGACCCAGTACTTC. Translating it yields CATSRDKGFQETQYF.

This chain joins TRBV7-6 and TRBJ2-7; unclear D gene. CDR1 is SGHVS, CDR2 FNYEAQ, per germline. V was trimmed by 3 bases and J by 5 bases, leaving 14 bases between them. The CDR3 spans 14 residues. In DNA, the CDR3 is TGTGCCAGCAGCTTGGATTATGGAGTTCACGAGCAGTACTTC. Translating it yields CASSLDYGVHEQYF.

This chain joins TRBV5-1 and TRBJ2-5; 13 positions agree with TRBD2. Germline CDR1 SGHRS, CDR2 YFSETQ. This CDR3 is built from 19 residues. The V gene end was trimmed by 3 bases and the J gene end by 5 bases; junction bases not matched to a gene: 16. The CDR3 protein is CASSSWTSGRGSAQETQYF. DNA of the CDR3: TGCGCCAGCAGCTCCTGGACTAGCGGGAGAGGCTCGGCGCAGGAGACCCAGTACTTC.

The V and J genes are TRBV28 and TRBJ1-5; D gene ambiguous. Trimming stripped 9 bases from V and 3 bases from J, with 12 bases between. Germline V CDR1 and CDR2: MDHEN, SYDVKM. The CDR3 loop spans 13 amino acids. In DNA, the CDR3 is TGTGCCAGTGACAATTTTGACAATCAGCCCCAGCATTTT. Translated: CASDNFDNQPQHF.

V gene TRBV29-1 combines with J gene TRBJ2-7, with 8 bases identical to TRBD2. CDR1 and CDR2 (germline): SQVTM, ANQGSEA. The CDR3 loop spans 13 amino acids. Germline trimming cut 6 bases from V and 1 base from J; bases unmatched to any gene: 5. CDR3 in amino acids: CSVSGSLSYEQYF. DNA for the CDR3: TGCAGCGTGAGCGGGAGTTTATCCTACGAGCAGTACTTC.

The chain recombines TRBV7-8 with TRBJ2-1, with 9 nucleotides matching TRBD2. Germline CDR1 reads SGHVS; CDR2 reads FQNEAQ. The CDR3 sequence is 14 residues long. Germline trimming cut 5 bases from V and 3 bases from J; bases unmatched to any gene: 2. The CDR3: CASSGLASYNEQFF. DNA of the CDR3: TGTGCCAGCAGCGGACTAGCGAGCTACAATGAGCAGTTCTTC.

The chain recombines TRBV28 with TRBJ2-7; D might be TRBD1 (5 bases). Germline V gene lookup returns CDR1 MDHEN and CDR2 SYDVKM. The CDR3 is 13 residues long. V was pared by 3 bases and J by 2 bases, with 8 bases between. The CDR3 region has the DNA TGTGCCAGCAGTTTCCCGACAGCCTACGAGCAGTACTTC. Translated: CASSFPTAYEQYF.

This chain joins TRBV5-4 and TRBJ2-1; 13 nucleotides agree with TRBD2. The germline CDR1 and CDR2 sequences are SGHNT and YYREEE (reference sequence). The trim removed 4 bases at V and 8 bases at J, leaving 9 bases unmatched. The CDR3 loop spans 16 amino acids. CDR3 DNA: TGTGCCAGCAGCGGAACCGGGACTAGCGGGATCTATGAGCAGTTCTTC. Its translation: CASSGTGTSGIYEQFF.